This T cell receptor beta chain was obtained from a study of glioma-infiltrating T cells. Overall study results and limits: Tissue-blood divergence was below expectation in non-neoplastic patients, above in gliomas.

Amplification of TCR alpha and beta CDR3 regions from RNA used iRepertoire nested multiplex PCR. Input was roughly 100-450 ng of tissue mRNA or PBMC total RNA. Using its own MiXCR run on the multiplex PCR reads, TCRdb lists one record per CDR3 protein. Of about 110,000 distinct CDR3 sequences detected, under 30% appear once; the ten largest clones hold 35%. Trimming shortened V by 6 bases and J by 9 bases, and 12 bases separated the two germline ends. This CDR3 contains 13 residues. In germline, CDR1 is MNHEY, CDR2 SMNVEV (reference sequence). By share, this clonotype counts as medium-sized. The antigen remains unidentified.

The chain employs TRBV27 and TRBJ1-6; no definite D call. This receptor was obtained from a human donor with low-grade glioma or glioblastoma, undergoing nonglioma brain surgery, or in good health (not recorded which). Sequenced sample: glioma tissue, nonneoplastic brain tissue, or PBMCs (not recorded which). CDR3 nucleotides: TGTGCCAGCAGACCGAAACCCACTTCACCCCTCCACTTT. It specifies CASRPKPTSPLHF.